This is a list of T cell receptor beta chains from one sample in a study of blood T cells in healthy people across ages. TCRdb processed the 5' RACE reads anew with MiXCR; each CDR3 protein has one entry. There are over 1,200,000 distinct CDR3 sequences in the sample; 55% to 75% occur only once, and 6.5% to 8.5% lies in the top ten. Material for sequencing was blood. All receptors derive from a man between 18 and 29 years old in good health. Both conserved end residues are part of each CDR3. D genes are given only for firm matches. A clone size is listed for some rows: how often the clone was seen (once, few, many), or a class if it is expanded.

J gene	V gene	D gene	clone size	CDR3 protein	CDR3 DNA
TRBJ2-5	TRBV27	.	few	CASSQTPGVQETQYF	TGTGCCAGCAGTCAAACCCCAGGGGTTCAAGAGACCCAGTACTTC
TRBJ2-1	TRBV5-6	.	.	CASSLRTGVGDNEQFF	TGTGCCAGCAGCCTCCGAACGGGTGTGGGGGACAATGAGCAGTTCTTC
TRBJ2-7	TRBV6-5	.	few	CASSPGTPSDGQYF	TGTGCCAGCAGTCCGGGGACTCCATCGGACGGGCAGTACTTC
TRBJ2-7	TRBV5-1	.	.	CASSLARPFYEQYF	TGCGCCAGCAGCTTGGCCCGGCCTTTCTACGAGCAGTACTTC
TRBJ2-7	TRBV18	TRBD2	.	CASSPQSGSYEQYF	TGTGCCAGCTCACCACAGAGCGGGAGTTACGAGCAGTACTTC
TRBJ1-1	TRBV7-2	.	few	CASSSRRGTQRGINAEAFF	TGTGCCAGCAGCTCTCGACGAGGGACGCAGCGGGGTATAAACGCTGAAGCTTTCTTT
TRBJ2-6	TRBV2	.	.	CASIFYSLSSGANVLTF	TGTGCCAGCATCTTTTACAGTCTAAGCTCTGGGGCCAACGTCCTGACTTTC
TRBJ2-1	TRBV29-1	.	few	CSVVGDARSYNEQFF	TGCAGCGTTGTGGGTGATGCGAGATCCTACAATGAGCAGTTCTTC
TRBJ1-4	TRBV4-2	.	.	CASSDATNEKLFF	TGTGCCAGCAGTGATGCAACTAATGAAAAACTGTTTTTT
TRBJ1-2	TRBV11-2	.	.	CASSTLLANYGYTF	TGTGCCAGCAGCACCCTCCTAGCTAACTATGGCTACACCTTC
TRBJ2-1	TRBV20-1	.	.	CSASPSDRSSYNEQFF	TGCAGTGCTTCCCCTAGCGACCGGAGCTCCTACAATGAGCAGTTCTTC
TRBJ2-7	TRBV3-1	TRBD1	.	CASSAGQAASYEQYF	TGTGCCAGCAGCGCGGGACAGGCCGCCTCCTACGAGCAGTACTTC
TRBJ2-2	TRBV6-5	.	.	CASWRTDKGGTGELFF	TGTGCCAGCTGGAGGACAGACAAAGGTGGCACCGGGGAGCTGTTTTTT
TRBJ2-2	TRBV7-6	.	.	CASSFRGVPNTGELFF	TGTGCCAGCAGCTTCAGGGGGGTCCCGAACACCGGGGAGCTGTTTTTT
TRBJ2-7	TRBV20-1	.	once	CSAKSPRDRPYEQYF	TGCAGTGCGAAGAGCCCCAGGGACCGCCCCTACGAGCAGTACTTC
TRBJ1-4	TRBV10-3	.	.	CAISAATNEKLFF	TGTGCCATCAGTGCAGCAACTAATGAAAAACTGTTTTTT
TRBJ2-2	TRBV6-2/TRBV6-3	.	.	CASSYGPYTNGELFF	TGTGCCAGCAGTTACGGACCCTATACAAACGGGGAGCTGTTTTTT
TRBJ2-7	TRBV5-1	TRBD1	.	CASSTGQANYEKYF	TGCGCCAGCAGCACCGGACAGGCAAACTACGAGAAGTACTTC
TRBJ2-7	TRBV20-1	TRBD2	few	CSASGLAGSYEQYF	TGCAGTGCTTCCGGACTAGCAGGATCCTACGAGCAGTACTTC
TRBJ1-2	TRBV7-9	TRBD1	.	CASSAGQGHYTF	TGTGCCAGCAGCGCGGGACAGGGCCATTACACCTTC
TRBJ2-5	TRBV20-1	TRBD1	once	CSATGTEETQYF	TGCAGTGCTACCGGGACAGAAGAGACCCAGTACTTC
TRBJ2-3	TRBV27	.	few	CASRLSIEGDTQYF	TGTGCCAGCAGACTGAGCATTGAGGGGGATACGCAGTATTTT
TRBJ2-1	TRBV6-5	.	.	CASSYGGPLNEQFF	TGTGCCAGCAGTTACGGGGGTCCCCTCAATGAGCAGTTCTTC
TRBJ2-1	TRBV6-5	.	.	CASSRTSGSEQFF	TGTGCCAGCAGTAGGACCTCGGGGAGCGAGCAGTTCTTC
TRBJ2-1	TRBV6-1	.	.	CASEEQFF	TGTGCCAGCGAGGAGCAGTTCTTC
TRBJ1-3	TRBV4-1	.	.	CASSQGAESGNTIYF	TGCGCCAGCAGCCAAGGGGCAGAGAGTGGAAACACCATATATTTT
TRBJ2-3	TRBV20-1	TRBD1	.	CSARVQGARDTQYF	TGCAGTGCTAGAGTACAGGGGGCGAGAGATACGCAGTATTTT
TRBJ2-1	TRBV20-1	.	.	CSTRSTYNEQFF	TGCAGTACCCGGAGTACCTACAATGAGCAGTTCTTC
TRBJ1-6	TRBV28	.	few	CASSFIQGSPLHF	TGTGCCAGCAGTTTTATCCAGGGATCACCCCTCCACTTT
TRBJ2-7	TRBV5-1	.	.	CASSLEGYEQNF	TGCGCCAGCAGCTTGGAAGGGTACGAGCAGAACTTC
TRBJ1-1	TRBV5-6	.	.	CASSLAGTVGAFF	TGTGCCAGCAGCTTGGCAGGGACGGTCGGAGCTTTCTTT
TRBJ2-7	TRBV27	TRBD2	.	CASSPWTSGSYEQYF	TGTGCCAGCAGTCCATGGACTAGCGGTTCCTACGAGCAGTACTTC
TRBJ2-7	TRBV6-5	TRBD2	few	CASSKKSGGHEQYF	TGTGCCAGCAGCAAGAAGTCGGGGGGACACGAGCAGTACTTC
TRBJ1-2	TRBV12-3/TRBV12-4	.	.	CASSDLDSYGYTF	TGTGCCAGCAGTGACCTGGACAGCTATGGCTACACCTTC
TRBJ1-2	TRBV6-2/TRBV6-3	.	few	CASGDSGKLYGYTF	TGTGCCAGCGGTGACTCTGGGAAGCTATATGGCTACACCTTC